This TCR beta chain was documented in a study of human thymus T cells. Data came from immunoSEQ multiplex PCR; TCRdb stores just in-frame clones and leaves some out. The data show some 120,000 clones, around 94% seen once. During corrective heart surgery, resections were taken, and the thymus tissue came from them. It was healthy Finnish infants having corrective surgery for congenital heart defects who were the donors. Trimming at V came to 10 bases and at J to 1 base, leaving 5 bases not matched to a gene. The germline V gene encodes CDR1 MDHEN and CDR2 SYDVKM. The CDR3 has 13 residues. A remark on this clone: Its specificity is not known.

Study observations and caveats: Related research examined unrelated individuals and reported that their thymic repertoires overlapped highly. Thymic and blood repertoires appeared to display a bias in their usage of V and J genes.

Source material: thymus tissue. The source of this sequence is a boy under two years old with a congenital heart defect but otherwise immunologically healthy. This chain joins TRBV28 and TRBJ2-3; 7 bases match TRBD1. CDR3 loop: CATIDRGTDTQYF. CDR3 DNA sequence: TGTGCCACTATAGACAGGGGCACAGATACGCAGTATTTT.